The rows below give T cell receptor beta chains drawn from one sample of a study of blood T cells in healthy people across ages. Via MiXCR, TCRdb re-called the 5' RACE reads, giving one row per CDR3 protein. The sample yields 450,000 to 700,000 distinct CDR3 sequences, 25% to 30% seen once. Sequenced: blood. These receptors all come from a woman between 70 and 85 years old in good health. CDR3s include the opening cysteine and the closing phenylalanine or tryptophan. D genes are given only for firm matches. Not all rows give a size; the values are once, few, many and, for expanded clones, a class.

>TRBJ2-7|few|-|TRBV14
TGTGCCAGCAGCCCCGCCCGGGCAGGCAACGAGCAGTACTTC
CASSPARAGNEQYF
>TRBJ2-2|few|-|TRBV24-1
TGTGCCACCAGTGATTCTGGGGAGTCTTTGGCCGGGGAGCTGTTTTTT
CATSDSGESLAGELFF
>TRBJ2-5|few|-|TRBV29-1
TGCAGCGTTGGTATGAGTTGGGAGACCCAGTACTTC
CSVGMSWETQYF
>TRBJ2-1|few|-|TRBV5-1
TGCGCCAGCAGCCCCCTTGGGTCGACCAATGAGCAGTTCTTC
CASSPLGSTNEQFF
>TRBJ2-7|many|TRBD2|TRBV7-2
TGTGCCAGCAGCCTACACAGCGGGGGGGCTTTCCCCTACGAGCAGTACTTC
CASSLHSGGAFPYEQYF
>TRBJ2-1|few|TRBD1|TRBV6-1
TGTGCCAGCAGTCGCAGGGGGATTGGTGAGCAGTTCTTC
CASSRRGIGEQFF
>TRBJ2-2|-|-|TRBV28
TGTGCCAGCACTTGGGGGACGACGAACACCGGGGAGCTGTTTTTT
CASTWGTTNTGELFF
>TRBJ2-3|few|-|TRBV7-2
TGTGCCAGCAGCTTATCCAGTACGCAGTATTTT
CASSLSSTQYF
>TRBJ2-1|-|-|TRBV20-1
TGCAGTGCTAGAAAGCTGGGGGGCGGGTACAATGAGCAGTTCTTC
CSARKLGGGYNEQFF
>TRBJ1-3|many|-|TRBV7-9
TGTGCCAGCAGCTTAGGTGGGACTGGAAACACCATATATTTT
CASSLGGTGNTIYF
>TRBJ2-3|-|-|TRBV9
TGTGCCAGCAGCGTATTAGCGTCCCCAGATGCGCAGTATTTT
CASSVLASPDAQYF
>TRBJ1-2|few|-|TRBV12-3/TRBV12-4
TGTGCCAGCAGTTTTTGGGCAGACGAGACCTACACCTTC
CASSFWADETYTF
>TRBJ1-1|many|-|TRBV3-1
TGTGCCAGCCAAAGGCAAAACACTGAAGCTTTCTTT
CASQRQNTEAFF
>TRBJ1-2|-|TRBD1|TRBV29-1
TGCAGCGCTGTCCAGGGGGAGGCCTATGGCTACACCTTC
CSAVQGEAYGYTF
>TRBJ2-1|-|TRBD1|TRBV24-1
TGTGCCACCAGTGATTCCAACCCGGGACAGTCCTACAATGAGCAGTTCTTC
CATSDSNPGQSYNEQFF
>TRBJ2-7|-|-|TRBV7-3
TGTGCCAGCAGCTTAAGAGGGGCGGGTATGTCCGAGCAGTACTTC
CASSLRGAGMSEQYF
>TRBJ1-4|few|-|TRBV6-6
TGTGCCAGCAGGAATAGGGAAGGTGAAAAACTGTTTTTT
CASRNREGEKLFF
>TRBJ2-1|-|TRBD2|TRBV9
TGTGCCAGCAGCGTCGACGGGGGGACTAGCGGGTTGAGCTCCTACAATGAGCAGTTCTTC
CASSVDGGTSGLSSYNEQFF
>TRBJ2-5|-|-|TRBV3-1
TGTGCCAGCAGCCAAGAAGGGAGGATCCAGTACTTC
CASSQEGRIQYF
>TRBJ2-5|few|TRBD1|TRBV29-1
TGCAGCGTTGAACCCCAGGGGGCTTGGGAGACCCAGTACTTC
CSVEPQGAWETQYF
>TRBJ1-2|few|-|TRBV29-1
TGCAGCGTTATCCCCCAAGCAAATAATGGCTACACCTTC
CSVIPQANNGYTF
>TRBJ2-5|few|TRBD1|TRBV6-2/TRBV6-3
TGTGCCAGCAGTCCACGGGACAGACTCCAAGAGACCCAGTACTTC
CASSPRDRLQETQYF
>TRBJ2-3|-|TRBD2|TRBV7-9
TGTGCCAGCAGCTCCTCGGGTAGCGGGGGCACAGGTACGCAGTATTTT
CASSSSGSGGTGTQYF
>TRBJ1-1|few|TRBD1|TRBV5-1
TGCGCCAGCAGCTCGACAGGGGTGACGGCTGAAGCTTTCTTT
CASSSTGVTAEAFF
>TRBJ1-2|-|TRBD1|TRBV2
TGTGCCAGCAGTGGAGTGGACAGGGCGGCGAATGCCAACTATGGCTACACCTTC
CASSGVDRAANANYGYTF
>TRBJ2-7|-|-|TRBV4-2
TGTGCCAGCAGCCAACTTCGAGAGTGGGGCCCCTACGAGCAGTACTTC
CASSQLREWGPYEQYF
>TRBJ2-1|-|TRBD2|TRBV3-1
TGTGCCAGCAGCCCGTCGACTAGCGGGAAGACCGAGCAGTTCTTC
CASSPSTSGKTEQFF
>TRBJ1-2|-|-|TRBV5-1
TGCGCCAGCAGCTCAGGAGACGGAAACTATGGAGGCTACACCTTC
CASSSGDGNYGGYTF
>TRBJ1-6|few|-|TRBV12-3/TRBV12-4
TGTGCCAGCAGTTTGTCTGACAGGAGAGATTCACCCCTCCACTTT
CASSLSDRRDSPLHF
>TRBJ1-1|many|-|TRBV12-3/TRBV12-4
TGTGCCAGCAGCTTGTCCCTCAACACTGAAGCTTTCTTT
CASSLSLNTEAFF
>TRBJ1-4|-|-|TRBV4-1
TGCGCCAGCAGCCAAGTTTACGTACGGGCCATGGGGAAAACAACTAATGAAAAACTGTTTTTT
CASSQVYVRAMGKTTNEKLFF
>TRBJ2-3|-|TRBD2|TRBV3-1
TGTGCCAGCAGCCAAGAGGGGCGGGGGGCGCAGTATTTT
CASSQEGRGAQYF